The text below deals with one T cell receptor (beta chain). Original methodology: Reference gene primer amplification yielded estimated nucleated cell counts. Here immunoSEQ multiplex PCR was the method, and the copy in TCRdb shows in-frame clones only, minus some. D and trimming come from the DNA, and the V and J calls and clone size come from that table. This sample carries approximately 500,000 clones, roughly 91% of them seen once, and the ten largest clones take around 7.8%. Trimming removed 0 bases at V and 9 bases at J, with 12 bases between. CDR1 is SGHVS, CDR2 FNYEAQ, per germline. This CDR3 has 15 amino acids. Seattle patient enrollment occurred during active infection, with longitudinal follow-up thereafter. This entry is derived from a study of blood T cell repertoires in COVID-19.

The chain uses TRBV7-6 and TRBJ1-6; no reliable D call. The specimen sequenced was peripheral blood. The origin of this receptor is a woman in her forties or fifties with COVID-19, enrolled during active disease. The CDR3 here is CASSLAGASISPLHF. CDR3 bases: TGTGCCAGCAGCTTAGCCGGAGCCTCGATTTCACCCCTCCACTTT. The whole variable domain, filled in from reference TRBV7-6 and TRBJ1-6, reads GAGVSQSPRYKVTKRGQDVALRCDPISGHVSLYWYRQALGQGPEFLTYFNYEAQQDKSGLPNDRFSAERPEGSISTLTIQRTEQRDSAMYRCASSLAGASISPLHFGNGTRLTVT.